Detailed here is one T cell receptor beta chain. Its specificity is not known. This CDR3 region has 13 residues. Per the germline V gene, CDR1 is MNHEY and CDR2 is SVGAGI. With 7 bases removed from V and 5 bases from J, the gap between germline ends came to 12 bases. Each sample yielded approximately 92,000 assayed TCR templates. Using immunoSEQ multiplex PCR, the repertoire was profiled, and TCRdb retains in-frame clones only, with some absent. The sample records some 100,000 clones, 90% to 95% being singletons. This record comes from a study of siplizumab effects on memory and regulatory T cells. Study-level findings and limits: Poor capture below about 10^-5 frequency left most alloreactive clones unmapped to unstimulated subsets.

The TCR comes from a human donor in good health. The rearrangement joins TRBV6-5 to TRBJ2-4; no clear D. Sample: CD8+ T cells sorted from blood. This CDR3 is CASTPRGENIQYF. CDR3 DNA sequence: TGTGCCAGCACTCCCCGAGGAGAAAACATTCAGTACTTC.